One sample yielded the 8 T cell receptor beta chains listed below, sequenced in a study of OX40 agonist ivuxolimab in advanced cancers. The protocol was immunoSEQ multiplex PCR, while the TCRdb copy is restricted to in-frame clones and leaves out a portion. The sample has about 78,000 clones; approximately 90% are singletons. The input for sequencing was CD4+ or CD8+ T cells sorted from blood, taken in a trial of the OX40 agonist ivuxolimab. The receptors stem from an adult with an advanced solid tumor such as melanoma, head and neck, liver or kidney cancer.

V is TRBV19 and J is TRBJ2-1; maybe TRBD1 (6 bases). V lost 3 bases, J lost 6 bases, and 21 bases lay in between. The CDR3 extends over 17 amino acids. The germline gives CDR1 LNHDA, CDR2 SQIVND (reference sequence). CDR3 sequence (DNA): TGTGCCAGTAGTATGGGGTTTTGGACAGATATCCCCAATGAGCAGTTCTTC. The encoded protein is CASSMGFWTDIPNEQFF.

The J gene is TRBJ2-2, the V gene TRBV10-1, with TRBD1 matching over 11 bases. This CDR3 has 16 residues. In germline, CDR1 is WNHNN, CDR2 SYGVQD (reference sequence). V was pared by 3 bases and J by 5 bases, with 5 bases of the junction left unmatched. CDR3 DNA sequence: TGCGCCAGCAGTGATCAAGGACAGGGGGCGACCGGGGAGCTGTTTTTT. Its translation: CASSDQGQGATGELFF.

This chain uses TRBV9 with TRBJ1-6; D is possibly TRBD1 (5 bases). CDR1 is SGDLS and CDR2 is YYNGEE in the germline V gene. CDR3 length: 14 amino acids. With 0 bases removed from V and 11 bases from J, the gap between germline ends came to 12 bases. The CDR3 spells CASSVDGAGTPLHF. In nucleotides, the CDR3 is TGTGCCAGCAGCGTAGATGGGGCAGGGACACCCCTCCACTTT. Supplemented by reference TRBV9 and TRBJ1-6, the full variable domain reads DSGVTQTPKHLITATGQRVTLRCSPRSGDLSVYWYQQSLDQGLQFLIQYYNGEERAKGNILERFSAQQFPDLHSELNLSSLELGDSALYFCASSVDGAGTPLHFGNGTRLTVT.

The V call is TRBV11-3, the J call TRBJ2-1; 7 nucleotides agree with TRBD1. CDR1 and CDR2 from the germline V gene are SGHNT and YENEEA. This CDR3 contains 15 residues. V gave up 5 bases and J gave up 0 bases; unmatched junction bases: 4. The CDR3 nucleotides read TGTGCCAGCAGCCCGGGACAGACCTCCTACAATGAGCAGTTCTTC. Amino acids: CASSPGQTSYNEQFF.

The J gene is TRBJ1-2, the V gene TRBV9; weak D call: TRBD1 (6 bases). The CDR3 runs to 14 residues. The germline V gene has CDR1 SGDLS and CDR2 YYNGEE. Trimming cost V 8 bases and J 3 bases, with 17 bases left between them. Written as DNA, the CDR3 is TGTGCCAGTCTATCGGACAGAAGAGACTATGGCTACACCTTC. Translated, it gives CASLSDRRDYGYTF. Full variable domain (rest looked up from reference TRBV9 and TRBJ1-2): DSGVTQTPKHLITATGQRVTLRCSPRSGDLSVYWYQQSLDQGLQFLIQYYNGEERAKGNILERFSAQQFPDLHSELNLSSLELGDSALYFCASLSDRRDYGYTFGSGTRLTVV.

The chain is built from TRBV28 and TRBJ1-1; tentatively, D is TRBD1 (5 bases). The CDR3 consists of 13 residues. Germline values: CDR1 MDHEN, CDR2 SYDVKM. With 4 bases removed from V and 8 bases from J, the gap between germline ends came to 14 bases. The CDR3: CASSSNSGGEAFF. The CDR3 region has the DNA TGTGCCAGCAGTTCGAACTCCGGGGGGGAAGCTTTCTTT.

The CDR3 sequence is CASSPLDVNSEAFF. The DNA of the CDR3 is TGTGCCAGCAGCCCCCTGGACGTAAACTCTGAAGCTTTCTTT. The genes are TRBV5-6 and TRBJ1-1; D gene ambiguous. This CDR3 has 14 amino acids. Per germline, CDR1 SGHDT and CDR2 YYEEEE. Deletions cut 4 bases from V and 6 bases from J, with 16 bases between.

This clone was seen only a few times. The chain combines TRBV2 with TRBJ1-6; D remains ambiguous. The V gene lost 7 bases and the J gene lost 12 bases, with 19 bases spanning the gap. Germline values: CDR1 SNHLY, CDR2 FYNNEI. CDR3 length equals 14 residues. The chain's CDR3 is CASTRDPPEGPLHF. The CDR3 DNA reads TGTGCCAGCACTAGGGATCCCCCCGAGGGACCCCTCCACTTT.